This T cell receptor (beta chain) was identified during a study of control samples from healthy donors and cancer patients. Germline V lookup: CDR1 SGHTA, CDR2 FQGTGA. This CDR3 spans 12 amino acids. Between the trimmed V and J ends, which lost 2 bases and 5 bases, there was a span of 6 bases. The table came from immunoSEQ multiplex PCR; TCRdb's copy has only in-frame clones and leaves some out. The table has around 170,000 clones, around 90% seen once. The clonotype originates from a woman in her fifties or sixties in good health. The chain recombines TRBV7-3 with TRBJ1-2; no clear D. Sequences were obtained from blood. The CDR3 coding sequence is TGTGCCAGCAGCTTACACGGGTATGGCTACACCTTC. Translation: CASSLHGYGYTF. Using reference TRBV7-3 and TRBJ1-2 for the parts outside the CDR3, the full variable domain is GAGVSQTPSNKVTEKGKYVELRCDPISGHTALYWYRQSLGQGPEFLIYFQGTGAADDSGLPNDRFFAVRPEGSVSTLKIQRTERGDSAVYLCASSLHGYGYTFGSGTRLTVV.